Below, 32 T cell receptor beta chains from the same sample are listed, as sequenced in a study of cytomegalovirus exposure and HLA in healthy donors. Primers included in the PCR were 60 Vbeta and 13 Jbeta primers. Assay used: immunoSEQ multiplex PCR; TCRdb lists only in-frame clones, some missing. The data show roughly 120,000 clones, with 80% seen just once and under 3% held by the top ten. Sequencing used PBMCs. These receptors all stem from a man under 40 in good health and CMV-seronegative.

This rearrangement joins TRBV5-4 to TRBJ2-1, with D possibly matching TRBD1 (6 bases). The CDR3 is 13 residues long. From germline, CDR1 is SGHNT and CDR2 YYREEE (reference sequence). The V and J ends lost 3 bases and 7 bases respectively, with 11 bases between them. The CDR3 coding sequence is TGTGCCAGCAGCTCCAGGGGTGGGAATGAGCAGTTCTTC. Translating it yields CASSSRGGNEQFF.

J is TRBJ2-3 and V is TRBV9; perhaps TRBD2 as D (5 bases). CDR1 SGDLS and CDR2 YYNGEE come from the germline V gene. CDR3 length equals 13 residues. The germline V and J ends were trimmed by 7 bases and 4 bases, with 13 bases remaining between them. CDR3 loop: CASGGGSADTQYF. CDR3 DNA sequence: TGTGCCAGCGGTGGCGGGTCTGCAGATACGCAGTATTTT.

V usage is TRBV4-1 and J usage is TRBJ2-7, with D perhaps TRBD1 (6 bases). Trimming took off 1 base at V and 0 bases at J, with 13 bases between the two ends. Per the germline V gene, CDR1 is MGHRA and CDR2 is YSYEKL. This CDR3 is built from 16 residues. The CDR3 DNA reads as TGCGCCAGCAGCCAAGGGGGGACACTAAACTCCTACGAGCAGTACTTC. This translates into CASSQGGTLNSYEQYF.

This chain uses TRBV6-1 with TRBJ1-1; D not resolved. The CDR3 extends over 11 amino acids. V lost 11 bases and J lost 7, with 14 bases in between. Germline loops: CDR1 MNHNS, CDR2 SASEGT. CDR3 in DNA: TGTGCCGTCTCGGGCGGAGGTGAAGCTTTCTTT. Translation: CAVSGGGEAFF.

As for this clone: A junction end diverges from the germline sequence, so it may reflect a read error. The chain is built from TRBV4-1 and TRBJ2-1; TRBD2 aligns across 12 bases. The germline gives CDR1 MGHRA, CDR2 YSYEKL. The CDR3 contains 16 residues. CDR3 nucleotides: TGCGCCAGCAGCCAAGATCGTTGGACTAGCGGGATGTACTCGGTCTTC. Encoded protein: CASSQDRWTSGMYSVF.

CDR3 residues: CASRMGLAEITSPTDTQYF. The CDR3 region has the DNA TGCGCCAGCAGGATGGGACTAGCGGAGATAACGTCCCCCACAGATACGCAGTATTTT. The V and J genes are TRBV5-1 and TRBJ2-3; 11 positions agree with TRBD2. Trimming cost V 5 bases and J 2 bases; bases outside gene matches: 16. This CDR3 contains 19 residues. In germline, CDR1 is SGHRS, CDR2 YFSETQ.

Here the CDR3 DNA reads TGCGCCAGCAGTTACAGACAGGGAACCTACGAGCAGTACTTC. Protein product: CASSYRQGTYEQYF. The chain links TRBV23-1 to TRBJ2-7, with 7 bases fitting TRBD1. TRBV23-1 carries the ORF label, with uncertain function. The CDR3 extends over 14 amino acids. V dropped 5 bases and J dropped 2; count of bases not matched to a gene: 6.

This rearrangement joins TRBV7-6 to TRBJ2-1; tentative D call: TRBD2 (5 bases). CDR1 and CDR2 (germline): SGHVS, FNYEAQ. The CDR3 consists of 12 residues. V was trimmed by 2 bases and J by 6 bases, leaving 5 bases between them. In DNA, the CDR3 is TGTGCCAGCAGCTTACTAGCCAATGAGCAGTTCTTC. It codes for CASSLLANEQFF.

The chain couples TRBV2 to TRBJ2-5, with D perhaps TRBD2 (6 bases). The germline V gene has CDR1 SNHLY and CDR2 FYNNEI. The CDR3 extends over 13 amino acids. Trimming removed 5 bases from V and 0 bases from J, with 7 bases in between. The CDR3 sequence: CASSRDYQETQYF. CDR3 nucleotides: TGTGCCAGCAGTCGGGACTACCAAGAGACCCAGTACTTC. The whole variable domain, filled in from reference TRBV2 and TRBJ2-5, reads EPEVTQTPSHQVTQMGQEVILRCVPISNHLYFYWYRQILGQKVEFLVSFYNNEISEKSEIFDDQFSVERPDGSNFTLKIRSTKLEDSAMYFCASSRDYQETQYFGPGTRLLVL.

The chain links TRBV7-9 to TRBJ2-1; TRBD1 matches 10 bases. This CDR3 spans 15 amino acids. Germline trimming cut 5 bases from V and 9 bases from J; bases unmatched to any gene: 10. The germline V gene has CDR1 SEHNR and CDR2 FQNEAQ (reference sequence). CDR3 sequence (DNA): TGTGCCAGCAGCAGACCGGGACAGGGGCTCTTTGAGCAGTTCTTC. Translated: CASSRPGQGLFEQFF.

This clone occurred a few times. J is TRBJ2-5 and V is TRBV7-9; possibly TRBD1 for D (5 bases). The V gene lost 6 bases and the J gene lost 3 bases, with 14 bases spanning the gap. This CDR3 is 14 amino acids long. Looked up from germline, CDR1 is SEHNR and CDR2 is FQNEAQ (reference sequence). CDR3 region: CASSSQVEEETQYF. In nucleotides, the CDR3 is TGTGCCAGCAGTTCACAGGTAGAAGAAGAGACCCAGTACTTC.

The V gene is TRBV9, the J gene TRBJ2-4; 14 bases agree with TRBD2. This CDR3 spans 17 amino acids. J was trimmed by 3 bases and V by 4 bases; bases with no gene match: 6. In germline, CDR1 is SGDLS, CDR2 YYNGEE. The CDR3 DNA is TGTGCCAGCAGCCCCGATGGGACTAGCGGGAGCAAAAACATTCAGTACTTC. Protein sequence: CASSPDGTSGSKNIQYF.

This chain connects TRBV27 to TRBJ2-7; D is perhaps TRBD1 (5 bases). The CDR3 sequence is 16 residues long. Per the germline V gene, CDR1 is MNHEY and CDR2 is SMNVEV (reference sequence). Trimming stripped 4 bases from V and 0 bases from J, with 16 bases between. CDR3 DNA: TGTGCCAGCAGTTCCACGCCGATGACAGTCTCCTACGAGCAGTACTTC. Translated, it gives CASSSTPMTVSYEQYF.

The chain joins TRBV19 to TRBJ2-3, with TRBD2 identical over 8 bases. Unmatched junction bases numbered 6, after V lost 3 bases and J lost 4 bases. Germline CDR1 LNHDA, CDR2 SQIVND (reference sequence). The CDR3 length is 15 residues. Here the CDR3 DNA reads TGTGCCAGTAGTATCAGCGGGAGTCCCGCAGATACGCAGTATTTT. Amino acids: CASSISGSPADTQYF.

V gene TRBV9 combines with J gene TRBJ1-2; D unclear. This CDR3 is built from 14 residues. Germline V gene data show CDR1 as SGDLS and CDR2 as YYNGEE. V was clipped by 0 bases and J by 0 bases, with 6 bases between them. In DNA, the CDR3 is TGTGCCAGCAGCGTAGGGCAAACTAACTATGGCTACACCTTC. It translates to CASSVGQTNYGYTF.

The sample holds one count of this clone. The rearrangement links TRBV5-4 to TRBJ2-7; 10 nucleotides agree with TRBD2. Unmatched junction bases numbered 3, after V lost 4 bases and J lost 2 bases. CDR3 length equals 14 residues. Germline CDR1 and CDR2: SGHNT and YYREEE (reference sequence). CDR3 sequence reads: CASSKSGRAYEQYF. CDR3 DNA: TGTGCCAGCAGCAAAAGCGGGAGGGCCTACGAGCAGTACTTC.

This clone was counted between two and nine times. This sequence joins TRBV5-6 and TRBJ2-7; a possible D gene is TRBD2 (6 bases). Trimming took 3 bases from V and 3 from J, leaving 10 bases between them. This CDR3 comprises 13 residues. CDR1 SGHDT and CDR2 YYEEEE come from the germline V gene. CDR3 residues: CASSWDSGYEQYF. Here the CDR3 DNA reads TGTGCCAGCAGCTGGGACTCAGGCTACGAGCAGTACTTC.

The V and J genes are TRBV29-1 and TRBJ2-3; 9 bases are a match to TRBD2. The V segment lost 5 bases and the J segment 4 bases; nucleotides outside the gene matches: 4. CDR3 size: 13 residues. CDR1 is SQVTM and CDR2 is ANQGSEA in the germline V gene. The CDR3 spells CSVRGRASDTQYF. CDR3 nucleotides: TGCAGCGTTCGCGGGAGGGCCTCAGATACGCAGTATTTT.

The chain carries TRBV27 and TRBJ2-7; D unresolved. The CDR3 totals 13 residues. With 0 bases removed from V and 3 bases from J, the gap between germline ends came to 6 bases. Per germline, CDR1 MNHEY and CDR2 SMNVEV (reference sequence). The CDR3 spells CASSLSADYEQYF. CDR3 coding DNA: TGTGCCAGCAGTTTATCGGCAGACTACGAGCAGTACTTC.

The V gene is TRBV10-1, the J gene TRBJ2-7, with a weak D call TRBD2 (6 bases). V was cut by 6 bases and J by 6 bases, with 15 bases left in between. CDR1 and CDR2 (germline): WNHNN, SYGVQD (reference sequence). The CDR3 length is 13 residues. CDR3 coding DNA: TGCGCCAGCAGCCAGGCCCCTAGCGCCGAGCAGTACTTC. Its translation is CASSQAPSAEQYF.

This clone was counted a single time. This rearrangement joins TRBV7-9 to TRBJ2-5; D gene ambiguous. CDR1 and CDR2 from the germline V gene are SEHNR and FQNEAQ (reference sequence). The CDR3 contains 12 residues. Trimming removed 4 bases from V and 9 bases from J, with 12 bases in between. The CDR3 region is CASSSNQVAQYF. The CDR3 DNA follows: TGTGCCAGCAGCTCGAACCAGGTTGCCCAGTACTTC.

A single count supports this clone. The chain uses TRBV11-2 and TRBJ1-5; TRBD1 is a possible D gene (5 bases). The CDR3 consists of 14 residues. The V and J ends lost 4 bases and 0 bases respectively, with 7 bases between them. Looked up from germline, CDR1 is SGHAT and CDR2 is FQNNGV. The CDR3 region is CASSWGNSNQPQHF. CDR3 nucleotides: TGTGCCAGCAGCTGGGGCAATAGCAATCAGCCCCAGCATTTT. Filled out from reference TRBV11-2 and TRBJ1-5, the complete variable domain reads EAGVAQSPRYKIIEKRQSVAFWCNPISGHATLYWYQQILGQGPKLLIQFQNNGVVDDSQLPKDRFSAERLKGVDSTLKIQPAKLEDSAVYLCASSWGNSNQPQHFGDGTRLSIL.

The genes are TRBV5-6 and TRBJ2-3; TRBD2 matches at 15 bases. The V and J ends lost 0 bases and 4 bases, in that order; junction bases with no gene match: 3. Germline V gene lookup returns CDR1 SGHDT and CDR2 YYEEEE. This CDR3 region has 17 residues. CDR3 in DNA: TGTGCCAGCAGCTTGGAGGGGACTAGCGGGAGGTCAGATACGCAGTATTTT. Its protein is CASSLEGTSGRSDTQYF.

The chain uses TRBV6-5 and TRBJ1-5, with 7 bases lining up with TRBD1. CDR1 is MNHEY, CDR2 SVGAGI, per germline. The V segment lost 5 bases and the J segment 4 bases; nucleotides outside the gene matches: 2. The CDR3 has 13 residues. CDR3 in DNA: TGTGCCAGCAGTAAACAGGGGAATCAGCCCCAGCATTTT. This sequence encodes CASSKQGNQPQHF.

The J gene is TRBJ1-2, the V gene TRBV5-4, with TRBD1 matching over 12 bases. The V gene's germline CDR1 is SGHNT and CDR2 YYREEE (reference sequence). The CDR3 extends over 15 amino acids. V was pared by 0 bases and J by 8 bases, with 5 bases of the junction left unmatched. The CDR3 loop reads CASSLVRDRGLGYTF. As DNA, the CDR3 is TGTGCCAGCAGCTTGGTCCGGGACAGGGGGCTGGGCTACACCTTC. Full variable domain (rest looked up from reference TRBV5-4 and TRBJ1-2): ETGVTQSPTHLIKTRGQQVTLRCSSQSGHNTVSWYQQALGQGPQFIFQYYREEENGRGNFPPRFSGLQFPNYSSELNVNALELDDSALYLCASSLVRDRGLGYTFGSGTRLTVV.

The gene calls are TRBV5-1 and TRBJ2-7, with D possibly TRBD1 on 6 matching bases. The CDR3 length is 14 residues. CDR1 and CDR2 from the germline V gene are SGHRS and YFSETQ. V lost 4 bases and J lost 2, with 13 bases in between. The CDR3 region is CASSNTGSPYEQYF. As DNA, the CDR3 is TGCGCCAGCAGCAACACAGGGTCCCCCTACGAGCAGTACTTC.

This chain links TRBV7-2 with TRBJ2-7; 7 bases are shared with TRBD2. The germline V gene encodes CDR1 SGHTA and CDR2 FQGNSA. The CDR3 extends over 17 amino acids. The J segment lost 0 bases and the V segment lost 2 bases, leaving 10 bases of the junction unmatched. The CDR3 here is CASSLISPGLSSYEQYF. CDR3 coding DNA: TGTGCCAGCAGCTTAATTTCACCGGGACTAAGCTCCTACGAGCAGTACTTC. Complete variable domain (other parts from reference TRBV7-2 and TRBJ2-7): GAGVSQSPSNKVTEKGKDVELRCDPISGHTALYWYRQSLGQGLEFLIYFQGNSAPDKSGLPSDRFSAERTGGSVSTLTIQRTQQEDSAVYLCASSLISPGLSSYEQYFGPGTRLTVT.

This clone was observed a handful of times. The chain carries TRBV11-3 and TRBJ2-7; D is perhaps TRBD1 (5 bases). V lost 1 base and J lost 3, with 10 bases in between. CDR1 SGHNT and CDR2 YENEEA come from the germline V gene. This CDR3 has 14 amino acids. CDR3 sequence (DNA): TGTGCCAGCAGCTTAGCCAATCAGGGCTACGAGCAGTACTTC. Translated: CASSLANQGYEQYF.

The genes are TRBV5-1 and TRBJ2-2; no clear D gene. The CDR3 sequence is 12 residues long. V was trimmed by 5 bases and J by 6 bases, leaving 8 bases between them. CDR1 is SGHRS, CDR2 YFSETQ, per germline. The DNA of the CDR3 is TGCGCCAGCAGACAAGAAGCCGGGGAGCTGTTTTTT. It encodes CASRQEAGELFF.

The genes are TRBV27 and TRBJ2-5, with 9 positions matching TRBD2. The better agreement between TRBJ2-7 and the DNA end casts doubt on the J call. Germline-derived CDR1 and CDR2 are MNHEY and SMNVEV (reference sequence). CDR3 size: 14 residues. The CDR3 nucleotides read TGTGCCAGCAGTTTCGGCGGGAGGGCCGGCGAGCAGTACTTC. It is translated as CASSFGGRAGEQYF.

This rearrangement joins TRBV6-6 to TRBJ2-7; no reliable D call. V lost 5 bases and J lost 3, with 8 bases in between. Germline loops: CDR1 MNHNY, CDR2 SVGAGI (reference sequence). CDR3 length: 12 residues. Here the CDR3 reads CASSPGFYEQYF. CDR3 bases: TGTGCCAGCAGTCCCGGTTTCTACGAGCAGTACTTC.

The CDR3 DNA follows: TGTGCCAGCAGCTTACTGGGACAGGGGGCGGGCGGGGAGCTGTTTTTT. Amino acid sequence: CASSLLGQGAGGELFF. This chain links TRBV7-2 with TRBJ2-2, with 12 nucleotides matching TRBD1. The CDR3 has 16 amino acids. Germline-derived CDR1 and CDR2 are SGHTA and FQGNSA. J lost 7 bases, V lost 2 bases, and 5 bases had no gene match.